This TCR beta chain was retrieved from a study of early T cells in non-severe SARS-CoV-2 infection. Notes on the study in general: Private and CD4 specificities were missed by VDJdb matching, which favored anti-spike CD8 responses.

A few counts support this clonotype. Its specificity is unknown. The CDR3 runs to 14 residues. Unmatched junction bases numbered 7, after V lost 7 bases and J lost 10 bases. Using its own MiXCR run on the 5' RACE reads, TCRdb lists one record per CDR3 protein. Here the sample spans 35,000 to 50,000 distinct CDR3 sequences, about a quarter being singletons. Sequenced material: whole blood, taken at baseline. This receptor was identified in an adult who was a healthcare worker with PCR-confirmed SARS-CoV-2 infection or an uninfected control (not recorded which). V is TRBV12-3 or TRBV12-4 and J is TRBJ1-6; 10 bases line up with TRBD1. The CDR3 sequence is CASTTGTGDSPLHF. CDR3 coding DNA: TGTGCCAGCACGACCGGGACAGGGGACTCACCCCTCCACTTT.